Shown below are 5 T cell receptor beta chains from a single sample sequenced in a study of blood T cells in healthy people across ages. Primers used in a second PCR of about 6 to 12 cycles were a sample-barcoded 5' primer and a J-beta primer mix. TCRdb itself ran the 5' RACE reads through MiXCR, one entry per CDR3 protein. The sample lists fewer than 650,000 distinct CDR3 sequences, over 25% seen once, with 3.6% in the top ten. These data were likewise used in another study, on T cells of mothers and their children.

The specimen sequenced was blood. Every receptor here comes from a boy younger than 10 in good health.

The CDR3, as DNA: TGTGCCAGTAGTATCCCGTCCCAAGAGACCCAGTACTTC. This sequence encodes CASSIPSQETQYF. The chain joins TRBV19 to TRBJ2-5; D is uncertain. This CDR3 region has 13 residues. V lost 3 bases and J 1 base, leaving 6 bases between the germline ends. Germline CDR1 is LNHDA and CDR2 is SQIVND (reference sequence).

The chain is built from TRBV10-3 and TRBJ2-5; TRBD1 might be the D (6 bases). Trimming stripped 6 bases from V and 5 bases from J, with 16 bases between. The length of the CDR3 is 14 residues. The V gene's germline CDR1 is ENHRY and CDR2 SYGVKD. CDR3 nucleotides: TGTGCCATCAGCCGGGACAATCTGGGGGAGACCCAGTACTTC. This sequence encodes CAISRDNLGETQYF.

The CDR3 sequence is CASSSRTTGGDTQYF. CDR3 sequence (DNA): TGCGCCAGCAGCTCCCGGACAACAGGGGGAGATACGCAGTATTTT. J is TRBJ2-3 and V is TRBV5-1; 8 nucleotides agree with TRBD1. V was pared by 3 bases and J by 5 bases, with 8 bases of the junction left unmatched. This CDR3 has 15 residues. In germline, CDR1 is SGHRS, CDR2 YFSETQ.

The chain has TRBV21-1 and TRBJ1-2; the DNA was not compared with TRBD1, the D call given in the table. TRBV21-1 is listed as a pseudogene. The CDR3 contains 15 residues. The CDR3 bases are TGTGCCAGCCCAACCGGGACAGCCCTTAACTATGGCTACACCTTC. Its translation is CASPTGTALNYGYTF.

The chain recombines TRBV2 with TRBJ1-5; D possibly corresponds to TRBD1 (6 bases). V lost 4 bases, J lost 1 base, and 11 bases lay in between. In germline, CDR1 is SNHLY, CDR2 FYNNEI. This CDR3 region has 15 residues. The CDR3 loop is CASSVRRGSNQPQHF. The CDR3 coding sequence is TGTGCCAGCAGTGTGCGCAGGGGAAGCAATCAGCCCCAGCATTTT.